This T cell receptor (beta chain) is drawn from a study of blood T cell repertoires in COVID-19. On the study more broadly: Acute-phase and convalescent COVID-19 samples originated in the United States, Italy and Spain. Nucleic acid was either cDNA or gDNA, and it came from T cells, B-cell-depleted T cells, or PBMCs.

In the original processing: Amplification of reference gene primers was used by the study to estimate nucleated cell counts. Clones were sequenced by immunoSEQ multiplex PCR, and TCRdb holds only the in-frame ones, with some missing. Clone size and V and J calls were adopted from that table, with D and trimming inferred from the DNA. Seen here are 55,000 to 70,000 clones, over 80% observed once, and the top ten hold around 3.7%. There are 13 residues in the CDR3. V is TRBV21-1 and J is TRBJ2-4; the D call in the table, TRBD2, was not verified against the DNA. TRBV21-1 is termed a pseudogene. The TCR originated in a woman at least 80 years old with acute or convalescent COVID-19. The sample comprised peripheral blood. CDR3 sequence reads: CASSPEAKNIQYF. The CDR3 DNA reads TGTGCCAGCAGCCCGGAGGCCAAAAACATTCAGTACTTC.